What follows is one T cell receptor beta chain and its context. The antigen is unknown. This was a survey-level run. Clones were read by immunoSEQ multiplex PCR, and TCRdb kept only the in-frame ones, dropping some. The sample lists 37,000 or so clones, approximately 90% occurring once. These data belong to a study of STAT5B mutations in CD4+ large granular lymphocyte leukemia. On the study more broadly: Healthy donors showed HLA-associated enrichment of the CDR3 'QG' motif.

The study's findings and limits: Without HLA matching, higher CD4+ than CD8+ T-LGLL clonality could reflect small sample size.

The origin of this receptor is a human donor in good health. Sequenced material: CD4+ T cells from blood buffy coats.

Here the CDR3 DNA reads TGCGCCAGCAGCCAGGGGCGGGTCACAGATACGCAGTATTTT. It translates to CASSQGRVTDTQYF. This sequence joins TRBV4-3 and TRBJ2-3; D tentatively fits TRBD1 or TRBD2 (5 bases each). The V end was cut by 3 bases, the J end by 2 bases, with 9 bases between. Germline V lookup: CDR1 LGHNA, CDR2 YSLEER. The CDR3 has 14 residues.